This T cell receptor (beta chain) was profiled in a study of shared clonotypes between healthy human individuals. Both subsets, CD45RA+ naive and CD45RA-negative memory, were split from the CD4+ cells. Original processing methods: Owing to the provision of junction-only sequences devoid of quality scores by immunoSEQ, filtering differed. Clones were read by immunoSEQ multiplex PCR, and TCRdb kept only the in-frame ones, dropping some. D and trimming come from the DNA, and the V and J calls and clone size come from that table. The table lists under 1,100,000 clones, 65% to 80% of them singletons. Germline CDR1 is SEHNR and CDR2 is FQNEAQ (reference sequence). The ends were cut back, 4 bases at V and 0 bases at J, with 15 bases in the middle. The CDR3 runs 16 residues.

The TCR originated in a man aged 18 to 30 in good health. The V gene is TRBV7-9, the J gene TRBJ1-1; D is possibly TRBD1 (6 bases). Sequencing was done on a sample of memory CD4+ T cells sorted from blood. Subset described: CD45RA-negative fraction. CDR3 sequence reads: CASSWLSDRVNTEAFF. The CDR3 region has the DNA TGTGCCAGCAGCTGGTTGTCGGACAGAGTGAACACTGAAGCTTTCTTT.